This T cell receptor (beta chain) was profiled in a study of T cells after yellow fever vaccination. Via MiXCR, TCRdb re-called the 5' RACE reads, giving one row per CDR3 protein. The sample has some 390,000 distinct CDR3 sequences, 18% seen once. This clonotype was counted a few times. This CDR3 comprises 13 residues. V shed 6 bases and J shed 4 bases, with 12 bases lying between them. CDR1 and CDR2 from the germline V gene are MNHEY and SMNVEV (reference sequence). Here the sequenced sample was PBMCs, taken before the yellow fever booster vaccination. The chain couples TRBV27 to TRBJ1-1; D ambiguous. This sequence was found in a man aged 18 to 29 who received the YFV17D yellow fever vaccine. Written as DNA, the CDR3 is TGTGCCAGCAGCCTAAGTCTACGCACTGAAGCTTTCTTT. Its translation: CASSLSLRTEAFF.